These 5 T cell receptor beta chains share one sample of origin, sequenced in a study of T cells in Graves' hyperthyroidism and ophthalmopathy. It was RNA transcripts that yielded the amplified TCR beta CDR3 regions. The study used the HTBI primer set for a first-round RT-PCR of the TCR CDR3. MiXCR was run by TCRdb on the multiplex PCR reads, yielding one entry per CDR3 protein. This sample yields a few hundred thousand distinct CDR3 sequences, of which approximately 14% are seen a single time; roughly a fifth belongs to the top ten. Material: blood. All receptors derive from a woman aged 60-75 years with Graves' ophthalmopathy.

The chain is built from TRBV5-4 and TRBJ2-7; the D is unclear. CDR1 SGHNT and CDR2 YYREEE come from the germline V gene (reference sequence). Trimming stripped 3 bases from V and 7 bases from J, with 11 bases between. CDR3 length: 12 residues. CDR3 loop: CASSSPYAEQYF. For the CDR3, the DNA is TGTGCCAGCAGCTCACCCTACGCGGAGCAGTACTTC.

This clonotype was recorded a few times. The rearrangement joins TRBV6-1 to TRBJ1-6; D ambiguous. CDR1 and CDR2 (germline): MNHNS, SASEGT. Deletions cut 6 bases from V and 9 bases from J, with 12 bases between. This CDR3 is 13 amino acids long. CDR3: CASRDPGRSPLHF. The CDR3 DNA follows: TGTGCCAGCAGAGATCCAGGCCGTTCACCCCTCCACTTT.

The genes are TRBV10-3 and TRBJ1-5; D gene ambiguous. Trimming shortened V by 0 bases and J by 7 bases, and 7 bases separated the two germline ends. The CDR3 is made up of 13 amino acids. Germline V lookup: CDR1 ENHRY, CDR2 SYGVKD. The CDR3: CAISESGRQPQHF. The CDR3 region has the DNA TGTGCCATCAGTGAGTCAGGGAGGCAGCCCCAGCATTTT.

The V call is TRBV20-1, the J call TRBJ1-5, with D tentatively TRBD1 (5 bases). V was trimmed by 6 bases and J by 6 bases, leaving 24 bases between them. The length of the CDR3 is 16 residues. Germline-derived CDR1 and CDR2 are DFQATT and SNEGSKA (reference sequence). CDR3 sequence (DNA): TGCAGTGCCACAATACCGGGCCCCGGGGGTGGTCAGCCCCAGCATTTT. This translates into CSATIPGPGGGQPQHF.

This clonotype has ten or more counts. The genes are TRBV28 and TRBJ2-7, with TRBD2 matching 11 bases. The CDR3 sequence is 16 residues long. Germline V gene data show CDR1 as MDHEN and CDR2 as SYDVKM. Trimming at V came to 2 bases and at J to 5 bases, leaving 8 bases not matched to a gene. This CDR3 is CASSLVQLAGDNEQYF. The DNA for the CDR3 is TGTGCCAGCAGTTTAGTGCAACTAGCGGGAGATAACGAGCAGTACTTC.